The 31 T cell receptor beta chains below all came from one sample that was sequenced in a study of OX40 agonist ivuxolimab in advanced cancers. Assay used: immunoSEQ multiplex PCR; TCRdb lists only in-frame clones, some missing. The repertoire holds 30,000 to 35,000 clones, with approximately 80% as singletons. Sequencing was performed on CD4+ or CD8+ T cells sorted from blood, taken in a trial of the OX40 agonist ivuxolimab. The receptors were gathered from an adult with an advanced solid tumor such as melanoma, head and neck, liver or kidney cancer.

This chain joins TRBV6-5 and TRBJ2-5; TRBD1 matches at 8 bases. With V trimmed by 0 bases and J by 5 bases, 5 bases remained unmatched. This CDR3 is 15 amino acids long. In germline, CDR1 is MNHEY, CDR2 SVGAGI. CDR3 sequence reads: CASSYSDPGGETQYF. CDR3 nucleotide sequence: TGTGCCAGCAGTTACTCCGACCCAGGGGGCGAGACCCAGTACTTC.

The chain's CDR3 is CASSHGGAYNEQFF. As DNA, the CDR3 is TGCGCCAGCTCGCACGGGGGGGCCTACAATGAGCAGTTCTTC. The chain recombines TRBV5-1 with TRBJ2-1; 8 bases agree with TRBD2. J was trimmed by 2 bases and V by 7 bases; bases with no gene match: 5. The CDR3 sequence is 14 residues long. Germline V gene data show CDR1 as SGHRS and CDR2 as YFSETQ.

This chain links TRBV5-4 with TRBJ2-7, with TRBD1 matching 7 bases. Germline CDR1 reads SGHNT; CDR2 reads YYREEE (reference sequence). Trimming at V came to 2 bases and at J to 5 bases, leaving 4 bases not matched to a gene. The CDR3 extends over 13 amino acids. This CDR3 reads CASSLDRAHEQYF. DNA for the CDR3: TGTGCCAGCAGCTTAGACAGGGCACACGAGCAGTACTTC.

Concerning this clone itself: This CDR3 is also generated by other DNA sequences in the sample. This sequence joins TRBV6-1 and TRBJ1-1, with TRBD1 as a possible D gene (6 bases). V shed 4 bases and J shed 2 bases, with 8 bases lying between them. Germline CDR1 reads MNHNS; CDR2 reads SASEGT. This CDR3 spans 13 amino acids. The CDR3 here is CASSGTANTEAFF. In DNA form, the CDR3 reads TGTGCCAGCAGTGGGACAGCCAACACTGAAGCTTTCTTT.

The CDR3: CASSPGHSDYNEQFF. The CDR3 DNA reads as TGTGCCAGCTCACCCGGACACTCAGACTACAATGAGCAGTTCTTC. V usage is TRBV18 and J usage is TRBJ2-1; the D gene is possibly TRBD1 (5 bases). The germline V gene encodes CDR1 KGHSH and CDR2 LQKENI. This CDR3 spans 15 amino acids. V was trimmed by 3 bases and J by 3 bases, leaving 12 bases between them.

This clone was found a few times. The chain links TRBV1 to TRBJ1-5; TRBD1 was called by the table and not checked on the DNA. TRBV1 is termed a pseudogene. CDR3 length: 12 amino acids. Written as DNA, the CDR3 is TGCACCAGCAGCCCATGTCCCCAGCCCCAGCATTTT. It specifies CTSSPCPQPQHF.

J is TRBJ2-7 and V is TRBV14; D is perhaps TRBD1 (6 bases). Germline-derived CDR1 and CDR2 are SGHDN and FVKESK. This CDR3 has 13 residues. V was trimmed by 4 bases and J by 4 bases, leaving 11 bases between them. The CDR3 protein is CASSRDTVYEQYF. CDR3 DNA: TGTGCCAGCAGCCGGGACACGGTTTACGAGCAGTACTTC.

The chain employs TRBV18 and TRBJ1-2, with a weak D call TRBD1 (6 bases). The CDR3 is 14 amino acids. Trimming removed 0 bases from V and 4 bases from J, with 9 bases in between. Germline CDR1 and CDR2: KGHSH and LQKENI. DNA for the CDR3: TGTGCCAGCTCACCACCGAGACAGGTCTATGGCTACACCTTC. Translated: CASSPPRQVYGYTF.

This chain connects TRBV7-2 to TRBJ2-7; D is perhaps TRBD1 or TRBD2 (5 bases each). V was cut by 1 base and J by 5 bases, with 9 bases left in between. CDR1 is SGHTA and CDR2 is FQGNSA in the germline V gene. The CDR3 extends over 13 amino acids. The CDR3 DNA follows: TGTGCCAGCAGCTTAGGGGGGATTAACGAGCAGTACTTC. The encoded protein is CASSLGGINEQYF.

The rearrangement links TRBV7-6 to TRBJ2-3; D might be TRBD2 (6 bases). CDR3 length: 15 amino acids. Per the germline V gene, CDR1 is SGHVS and CDR2 is FNYEAQ. V gave up 2 bases and J gave up 0 bases, with 9 bases separating them. The DNA of the CDR3 is TGTGCCAGCAGCTTACGGGGGTACAGCACAGATACGCAGTATTTT. Translating it yields CASSLRGYSTDTQYF. Supplemented by reference TRBV7-6 and TRBJ2-3, the full variable domain reads GAGVSQSPRYKVTKRGQDVALRCDPISGHVSLYWYRQALGQGPEFLTYFNYEAQQDKSGLPNDRFSAERPEGSISTLTIQRTEQRDSAMYRCASSLRGYSTDTQYFGPGTRLTVL.

The V and J genes are TRBV6-5 and TRBJ1-2; D gene unclear. This CDR3 region has 14 residues. CDR1 is MNHEY, CDR2 SVGAGI, per germline. Trimming pared 2 bases from V and 6 bases from J, leaving 13 bases between. CDR3 loop: CASSYRPGFDGYTF. The CDR3 nucleotides are TGTGCCAGCAGTTACAGGCCCGGGTTTGATGGCTACACCTTC.

This clone was detected a few times. The CDR3: CAWSVGGGQYF. In nucleotides, the CDR3 is TGTGCCTGGAGTGTCGGAGGGGGGCAGTACTTC. The gene calls are TRBV30 and TRBJ2-7; TRBD1 or TRBD2 may be the D gene (6 bases each). CDR1 GTSNPN and CDR2 SVGIG come from the germline V gene (reference sequence). This CDR3 has 11 amino acids. Trimming removed 0 bases at V and 9 bases at J, with 9 bases between.

Only one count was recorded for this clone. The rearrangement uses TRBV28 and TRBJ1-4; TRBD1 agrees at 7 bases. CDR1 is MDHEN and CDR2 is SYDVKM in the germline V gene. J lost 10 bases, V lost 3 bases, and 8 bases had no gene match. The CDR3 totals 14 residues. The CDR3 region has the DNA TGTGCCAGCAGTTTGGGCAACAGGGGAGGAAAACTGTTTTTT. Protein sequence: CASSLGNRGGKLFF.

This sequence joins TRBV6-6 and TRBJ2-3; 11 positions agree with TRBD2. The germline V gene has CDR1 MNHNY and CDR2 SVGAGI (reference sequence). The CDR3 extends over 16 amino acids. V was clipped by 4 bases and J by 2 bases; unmatched bases: 5. The CDR3 here is CASSSTSGGFTDTQYF. The CDR3 DNA reads TGTGCCAGCAGTTCAACTAGCGGGGGTTTCACAGATACGCAGTATTTT.

This clone was seen only once. CDR3 DNA sequence: TGCGCCAGCAGCCAAGAATCGTCTAGCGGACTTAGCACAGATACGCAGTATTTT. Amino acids: CASSQESSSGLSTDTQYF. The chain carries TRBV4-3 and TRBJ2-3, with 7 bases that match TRBD2. Trimming cost V 0 bases and J 0 bases; bases outside gene matches: 9. This CDR3 region has 18 residues. CDR1 is LGHNA and CDR2 is YSLEER in the germline V gene.

The rearrangement uses TRBV11-2 and TRBJ2-2; D gene uncertain. With 3 bases removed from V and 0 bases from J, the gap between germline ends came to 2 bases. CDR3 length: 13 residues. The germline gives CDR1 SGHAT, CDR2 FQNNGV. CDR3 loop: CASSFTNTGELFF. The CDR3 DNA follows: TGTGCCAGCAGCTTTACGAACACCGGGGAGCTGTTTTTT.

This chain joins TRBV4-1 and TRBJ1-4; unclear D gene. From germline, CDR1 is MGHRA and CDR2 YSYEKL. With 0 bases removed from V and 7 bases from J, the gap between germline ends came to 9 bases. This CDR3 is built from 14 residues. CDR3 in DNA: TGCGCCAGCAGCCAAGAGAGTCTTAGTGAAAAACTGTTTTTT. Its protein product is CASSQESLSEKLFF.

The gene calls are TRBV7-9 and TRBJ2-5; the match to TRBD2 covers 10 bases. V lost 5 bases and J lost 5; bases outside the gene matches: 5. The CDR3 contains 14 residues. Germline V gives CDR1 SEHNR, CDR2 FQNEAQ (reference sequence). Here the CDR3 reads CASSDGLAAETQYF. CDR3 DNA sequence: TGTGCCAGCAGCGATGGACTAGCGGCCGAGACCCAGTACTTC.

J is TRBJ1-2 and V is TRBV28, with TRBD1 as a possible D gene (5 bases). This CDR3 is built from 15 residues. Trimming took 6 bases from V and 2 from J, leaving 16 bases between them. Germline V lookup: CDR1 MDHEN, CDR2 SYDVKM. The CDR3, as DNA: TGTGCCAGCAGGTCCCCATCGGCAGGGAACTATGGCTACACCTTC. This sequence encodes CASRSPSAGNYGYTF.

The V call is TRBV7-9, the J call TRBJ2-1, with TRBD2 matching 11 bases. The CDR3 sequence is 17 residues long. CDR1 is SEHNR, CDR2 FQNEAQ, per germline (reference sequence). The trim removed 4 bases at V and 4 bases at J, leaving 9 bases unmatched. The CDR3 nucleotides are TGTGCCAGCAGCTCAACTATTAGCGGGAGGGGGTACAATGAGCAGTTCTTC. This codes for CASSSTISGRGYNEQFF. Supplemented by reference TRBV7-9 and TRBJ2-1, the full variable domain reads DTGVSQNPRHKITKRGQNVTFRCDPISEHNRLYWYRQTLGQGPEFLTYFQNEAQLEKSRLLSDRFSAERPKGSFSTLEIQRTEQGDSAMYLCASSSTISGRGYNEQFFGPGTRLTVL.

This rearrangement joins TRBV30 to TRBJ1-3; tentative D call: TRBD1 (6 bases). This CDR3 has 13 residues. Deletions cut 5 bases from V and 4 bases from J, with 12 bases between. The V gene's germline CDR1 is GTSNPN and CDR2 SVGIG (reference sequence). The CDR3 region is CAWGGKGGNTIYF. CDR3 DNA: TGTGCCTGGGGGGGCAAGGGAGGAAACACCATATATTTT. Variable domain in full (rest from reference TRBV30 and TRBJ1-3): SQTIHQWPATLVQPVGSPLSLECTVEGTSNPNLYWYRQAAGRGLQLLFYSVGIGQISSEVPQNLSASRPQDRQFILSSKKLLLSDSGFYLCAWGGKGGNTIYFGEGSWLTVV.

The V gene is TRBV11-3, the J gene TRBJ2-7; 9 positions match TRBD2. The CDR3 is 14 residues long. The J segment lost 7 bases and the V segment lost 5 bases, leaving 9 bases of the junction unmatched. From germline, CDR1 is SGHNT and CDR2 YENEEA. The CDR3 bases are TGTGCCAGCAGCCCTGCGGGGGGGCCACGGGAGCAGTACTTC. Amino acids: CASSPAGGPREQYF.

The CDR3 protein is CASSIRPAAGPLGNTIYF. DNA for the CDR3: TGTGCCAGCAGCATAAGACCAGCGGCAGGCCCACTTGGAAACACCATATATTTT. J is TRBJ1-3 and V is TRBV7-6; D unclear. Germline CDR1 and CDR2: SGHVS and FNYEAQ. The ends were cut back, 5 bases at V and 3 bases at J, with 23 bases in the middle. CDR3 length: 18 amino acids.

The chain recombines TRBV7-2 with TRBJ2-5; no clear D. Germline lookup yields CDR1 SGHTA and CDR2 FQGNSA. The CDR3 contains 13 residues. V was clipped by 3 bases and J by 1 base, with 6 bases between them. CDR3 protein: CASSLLAQETQYF. The CDR3, as DNA: TGTGCCAGCAGCTTGCTGGCCCAAGAGACCCAGTACTTC. Full variable domain (outside the CDR3, taken from reference TRBV7-2 and TRBJ2-5): GAGVSQSPSNKVTEKGKDVELRCDPISGHTALYWYRQSLGQGLEFLIYFQGNSAPDKSGLPSDRFSAERTGGSVSTLTIQRTQQEDSAVYLCASSLLAQETQYFGPGTRLLVL.

The rearrangement uses TRBV27 and TRBJ2-3; D unresolved. V was trimmed by 11 bases and J by 0 bases, leaving 6 bases between them. This CDR3 is 11 amino acids long. Looked up from germline, CDR1 is MNHEY and CDR2 is SMNVEV (reference sequence). CDR3 DNA sequence: TGTGCCCGGCAGAGCACAGATACGCAGTATTTT. This translates into CARQSTDTQYF.

The CDR3 reads CASSLGVVAYNEQFF. CDR3 DNA sequence: TGTGCCAGCAGCTTAGGGGTAGTAGCCTACAATGAGCAGTTCTTC. The rearrangement uses TRBV7-8 and TRBJ2-1; D remains unclear. Trimming took 1 base from V and 2 from J, leaving 9 bases between them. The length of the CDR3 is 15 residues. Germline V lookup: CDR1 SGHVS, CDR2 FQNEAQ.

The chain carries TRBV7-5 and TRBJ1-1. TRBV7-5 represents a pseudogene. The CDR3 has 13 residues. This CDR3 is CASSLRWSTEAFF. CDR3 DNA sequence: TGTGCCAGCAGCTTACGATGGAGCACTGAAGCTTTCTTT.

The V and J genes are TRBV27 and TRBJ2-7; D unresolved. This CDR3 comprises 16 residues. The V and J ends lost 0 bases and 3 bases respectively, with 15 bases between them. CDR1 and CDR2 (germline): MNHEY, SMNVEV (reference sequence). The chain's CDR3 is CASSLSYSVTHYEQYF. CDR3 DNA sequence: TGTGCCAGCAGTTTATCCTACAGTGTGACCCACTACGAGCAGTACTTC.

This clone was observed a handful of times. V and J are TRBV5-4 and TRBJ2-1; TRBD2 aligns across 10 bases. CDR1 SGHNT and CDR2 YYREEE come from the germline V gene (reference sequence). V dropped 4 bases and J dropped 4; count of bases not matched to a gene: 11. The CDR3 runs to 17 residues. The DNA for the CDR3 is TGTGCCAGCAGCCCTGGGCAGCGGGGGGGCTCGTACAATGAGCAGTTCTTC. Its protein is CASSPGQRGGSYNEQFF.

The rearrangement uses TRBV5-4 and TRBJ2-5; D may correspond to TRBD1 or TRBD2 (5 bases each). The CDR3 length is 15 residues. Between the trimmed V and J ends, which lost 4 bases and 2 bases, there was a span of 15 bases. CDR1 is SGHNT, CDR2 YYREEE, per germline (reference sequence). CDR3 amino acids: CASSQPGRTQETQYF. CDR3 DNA sequence: TGTGCCAGCAGCCAACCGGGACGGACACAAGAGACCCAGTACTTC.

The J gene is TRBJ2-5, the V gene TRBV4-1; 7 bases match TRBD2. Germline V gene lookup returns CDR1 MGHRA and CDR2 YSYEKL. Unmatched junction bases numbered 13, after V lost 3 bases and J lost 3 bases. CDR3 length equals 17 residues. CDR3 sequence reads: CASSQPRTGGSEETQYF. In nucleotides, the CDR3 is TGCGCCAGCAGCCAGCCCCGGACGGGGGGATCGGAAGAGACCCAGTACTTC.